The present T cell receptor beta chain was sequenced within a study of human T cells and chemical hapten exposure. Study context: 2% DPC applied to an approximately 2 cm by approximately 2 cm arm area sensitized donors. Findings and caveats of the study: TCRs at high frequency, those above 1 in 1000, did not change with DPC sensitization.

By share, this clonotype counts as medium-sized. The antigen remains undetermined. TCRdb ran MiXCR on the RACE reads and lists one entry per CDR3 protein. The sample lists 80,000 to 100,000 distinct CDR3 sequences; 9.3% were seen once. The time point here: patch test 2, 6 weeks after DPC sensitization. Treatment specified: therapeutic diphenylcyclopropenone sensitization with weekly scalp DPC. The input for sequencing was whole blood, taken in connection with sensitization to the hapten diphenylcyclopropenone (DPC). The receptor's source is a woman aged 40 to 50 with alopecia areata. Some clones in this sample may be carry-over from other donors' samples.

The CDR3 region is CSVGGLTSGSPYEQYF. CDR3 nucleotide sequence: TGCAGCGTTGGGGGTTTGACTAGCGGGAGTCCATACGAGCAGTACTTC. The chain has TRBV29-1 and TRBJ2-7, with 12 positions matching TRBD2. After removal of 4 bases from V and 4 bases from J, the junction contained 11 bases not matched to a gene. Looked up from germline, CDR1 is SQVTM and CDR2 is ANQGSEA. The CDR3 is 16 residues long.